This TCR beta chain comes out of a study of blood T cells in healthy people across ages. With a J-beta primer mix and a sample-barcoded 5' primer, a second PCR ran about 7 to 11 cycles. TCRdb re-analysed the 5' RACE reads in MiXCR, keeping a single row per CDR3 protein. The table has approximately 800,000 distinct CDR3 sequences, about 55% seen once. The CDR3 sequence is 15 residues long. Trimming removed 3 bases at V and 14 bases at J, with 24 bases between. The sample was blood. V usage is TRBV12-3 or TRBV12-4 and J usage is TRBJ2-3; perhaps TRBD1 as D (6 bases). This TCR was sampled from an elderly man in good health. The CDR3 nucleotides read TGTGCCAGCAGTTTGGTCTCCGGGACAACGGGATACGCGTATTTT. This translates into CASSLVSGTTGYAYF.